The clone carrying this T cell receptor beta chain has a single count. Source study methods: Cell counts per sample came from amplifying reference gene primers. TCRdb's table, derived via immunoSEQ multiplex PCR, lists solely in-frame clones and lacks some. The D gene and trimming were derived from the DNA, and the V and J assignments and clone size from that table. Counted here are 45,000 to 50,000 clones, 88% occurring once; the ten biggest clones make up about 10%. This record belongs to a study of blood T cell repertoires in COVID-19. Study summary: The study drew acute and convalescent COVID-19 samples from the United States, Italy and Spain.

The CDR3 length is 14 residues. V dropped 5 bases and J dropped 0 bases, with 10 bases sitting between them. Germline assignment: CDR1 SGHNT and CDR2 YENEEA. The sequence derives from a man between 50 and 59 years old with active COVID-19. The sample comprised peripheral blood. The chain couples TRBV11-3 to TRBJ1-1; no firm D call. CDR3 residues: CASSADGVNTEAFF. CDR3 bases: TGTGCCAGCAGCGCCGACGGGGTGAACACTGAAGCTTTCTTT.